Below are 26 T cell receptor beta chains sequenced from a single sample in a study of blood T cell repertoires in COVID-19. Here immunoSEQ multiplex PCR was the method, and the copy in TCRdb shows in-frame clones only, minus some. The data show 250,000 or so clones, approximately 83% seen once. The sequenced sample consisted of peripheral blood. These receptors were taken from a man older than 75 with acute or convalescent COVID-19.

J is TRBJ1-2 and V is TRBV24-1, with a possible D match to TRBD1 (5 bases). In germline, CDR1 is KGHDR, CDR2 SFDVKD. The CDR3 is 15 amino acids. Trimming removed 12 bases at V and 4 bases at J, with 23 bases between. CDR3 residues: CAVGSSQPQGYGYTF. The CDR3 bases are TGTGCCGTGGGATCCTCCCAACCGCAGGGCTATGGCTACACCTTC.

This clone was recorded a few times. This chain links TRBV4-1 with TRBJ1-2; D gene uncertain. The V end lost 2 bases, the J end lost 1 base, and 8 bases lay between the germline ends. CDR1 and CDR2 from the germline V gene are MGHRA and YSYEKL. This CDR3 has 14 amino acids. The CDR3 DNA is TGCGCCAGCAGCCAACCAATCAGTAACTATGGCTACACCTTC. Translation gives CASSQPISNYGYTF.

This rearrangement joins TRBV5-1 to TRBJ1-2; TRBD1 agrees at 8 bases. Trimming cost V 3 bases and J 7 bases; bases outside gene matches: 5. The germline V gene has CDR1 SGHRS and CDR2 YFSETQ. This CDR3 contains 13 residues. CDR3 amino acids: CASSWGQAGGYTF. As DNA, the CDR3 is TGCGCCAGCAGCTGGGGACAGGCGGGTGGCTACACCTTC.

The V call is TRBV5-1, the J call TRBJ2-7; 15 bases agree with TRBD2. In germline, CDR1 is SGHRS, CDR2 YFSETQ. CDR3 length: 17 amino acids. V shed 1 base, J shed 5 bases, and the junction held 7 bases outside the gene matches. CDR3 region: CASSLPGLAGGDNEQYF. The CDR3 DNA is TGCGCCAGCAGCTTGCCGGGACTAGCGGGGGGCGATAACGAGCAGTACTTC.

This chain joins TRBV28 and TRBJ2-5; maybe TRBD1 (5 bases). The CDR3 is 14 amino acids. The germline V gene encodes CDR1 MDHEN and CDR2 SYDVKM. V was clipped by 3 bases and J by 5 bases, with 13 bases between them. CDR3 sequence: CASSFKGRLETQYF. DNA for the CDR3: TGTGCCAGCAGTTTCAAGGGGCGGTTGGAGACCCAGTACTTC.

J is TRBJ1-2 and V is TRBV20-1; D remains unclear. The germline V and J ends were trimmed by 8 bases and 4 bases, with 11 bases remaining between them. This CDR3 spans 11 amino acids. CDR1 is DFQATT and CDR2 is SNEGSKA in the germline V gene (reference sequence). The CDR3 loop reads CSTVTIYGYTF. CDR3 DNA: TGCAGTACGGTTACTATCTATGGCTACACCTTC.

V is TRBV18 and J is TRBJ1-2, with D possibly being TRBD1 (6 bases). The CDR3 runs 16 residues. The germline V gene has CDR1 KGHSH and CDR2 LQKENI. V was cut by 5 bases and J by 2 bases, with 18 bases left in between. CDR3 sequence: CASSAPARDNNYGYTF. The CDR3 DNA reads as TGTGCCAGCTCAGCCCCCGCCCGGGACAACAACTATGGCTACACCTTC.

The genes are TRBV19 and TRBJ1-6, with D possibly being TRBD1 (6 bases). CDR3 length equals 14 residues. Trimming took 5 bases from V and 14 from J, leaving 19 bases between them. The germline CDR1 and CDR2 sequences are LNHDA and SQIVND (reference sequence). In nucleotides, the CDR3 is TGTGCCAGTAGTCCCCTGGCAAGAGGGGGATCCCTCCACTTT. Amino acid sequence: CASSPLARGGSLHF.

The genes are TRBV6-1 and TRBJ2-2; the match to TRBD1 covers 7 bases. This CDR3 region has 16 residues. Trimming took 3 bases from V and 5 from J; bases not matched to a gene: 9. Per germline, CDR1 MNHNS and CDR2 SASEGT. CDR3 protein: CASSDVQGLGTGELFF. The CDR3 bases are TGTGCCAGCAGTGACGTACAGGGGTTGGGGACCGGGGAGCTGTTTTTT.

CDR3: CASSLGVLRTDTQYF. The CDR3 DNA reads as TGTGCCAGCAGCTTAGGTGTTCTCCGCACAGATACGCAGTATTTT. This sequence joins TRBV7-7 and TRBJ2-3; D unresolved. The germline CDR1 and CDR2 sequences are SSHAT and FNYEAQ (reference sequence). V dropped 1 base and J dropped 1 base, with 9 bases sitting between them. This CDR3 contains 15 residues.

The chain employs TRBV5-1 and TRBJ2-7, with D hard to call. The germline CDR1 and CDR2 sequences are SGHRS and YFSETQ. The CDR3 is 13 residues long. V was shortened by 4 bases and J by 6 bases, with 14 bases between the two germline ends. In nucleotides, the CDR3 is TGCGCCAGCAGCAATTTCCCCCGGGTCGAGCAGTACTTC. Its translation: CASSNFPRVEQYF.

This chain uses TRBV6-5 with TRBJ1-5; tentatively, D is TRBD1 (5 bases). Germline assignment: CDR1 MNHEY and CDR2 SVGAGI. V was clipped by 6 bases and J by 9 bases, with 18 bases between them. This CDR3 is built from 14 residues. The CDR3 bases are TGTGCCAGCAGAGAGTCAGGTAGGAGGGGGCCCCAGCATTTT. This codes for CASRESGRRGPQHF.

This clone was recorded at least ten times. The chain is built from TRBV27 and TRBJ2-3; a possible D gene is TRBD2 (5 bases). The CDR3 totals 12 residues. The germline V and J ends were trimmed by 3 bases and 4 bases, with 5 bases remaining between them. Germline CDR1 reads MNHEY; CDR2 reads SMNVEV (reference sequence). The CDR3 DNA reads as TGTGCCAGCAGTTTTAGCGCAGATACGCAGTATTTT. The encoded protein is CASSFSADTQYF.

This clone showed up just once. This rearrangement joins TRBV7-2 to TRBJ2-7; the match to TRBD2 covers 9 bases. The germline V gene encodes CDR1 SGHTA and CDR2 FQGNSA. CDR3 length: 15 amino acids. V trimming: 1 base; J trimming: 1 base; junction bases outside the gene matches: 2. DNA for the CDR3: TGTGCCAGCAGCTTAGAACTAGCGGGTTCCTACGAGCAGTACTTC. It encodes CASSLELAGSYEQYF. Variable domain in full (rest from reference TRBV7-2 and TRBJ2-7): GAGVSQSPSNKVTEKGKDVELRCDPISGHTALYWYRQSLGQGLEFLIYFQGNSAPDKSGLPSDRFSAERTGGSVSTLTIQRTQQEDSAVYLCASSLELAGSYEQYFGPGTRLTVT.

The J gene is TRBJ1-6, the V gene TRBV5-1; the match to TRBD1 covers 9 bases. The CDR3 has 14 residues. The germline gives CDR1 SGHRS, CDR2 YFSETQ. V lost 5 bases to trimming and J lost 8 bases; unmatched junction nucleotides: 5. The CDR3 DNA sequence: TGCGCCAGCAGTCTCCGGGACAGGGATTCACCCCTCCACTTT. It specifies CASSLRDRDSPLHF.

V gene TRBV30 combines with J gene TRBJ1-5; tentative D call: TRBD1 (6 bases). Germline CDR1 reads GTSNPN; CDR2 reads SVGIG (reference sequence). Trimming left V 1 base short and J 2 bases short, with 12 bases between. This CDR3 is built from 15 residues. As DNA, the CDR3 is TGTGCCTGGAGTGAGGGGGGGACGGGCAATCAGCCCCAGCATTTT. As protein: CAWSEGGTGNQPQHF.

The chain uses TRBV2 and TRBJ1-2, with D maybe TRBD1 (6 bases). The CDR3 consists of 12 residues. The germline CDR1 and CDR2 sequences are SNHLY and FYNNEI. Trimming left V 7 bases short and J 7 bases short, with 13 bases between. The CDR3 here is CASKKGHFGYTF. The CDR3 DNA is TGTGCCAGCAAGAAGGGACACTTTGGCTACACCTTC.

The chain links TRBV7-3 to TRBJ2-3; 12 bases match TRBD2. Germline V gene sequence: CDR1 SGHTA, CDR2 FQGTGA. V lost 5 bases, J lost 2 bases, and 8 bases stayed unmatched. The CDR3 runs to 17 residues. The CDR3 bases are TGTGCCAGCAGCCGAAACCCTAGCGGGAGGGCCACAGATACGCAGTATTTT. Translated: CASSRNPSGRATDTQYF.

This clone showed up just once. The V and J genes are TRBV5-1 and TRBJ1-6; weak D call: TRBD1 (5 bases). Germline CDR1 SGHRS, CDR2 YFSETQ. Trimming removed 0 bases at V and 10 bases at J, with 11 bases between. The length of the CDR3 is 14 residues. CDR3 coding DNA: TGCGCCAGCAGCTTGGAAAGGGGAGGATCACCCCTCCACTTT. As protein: CASSLERGGSPLHF.

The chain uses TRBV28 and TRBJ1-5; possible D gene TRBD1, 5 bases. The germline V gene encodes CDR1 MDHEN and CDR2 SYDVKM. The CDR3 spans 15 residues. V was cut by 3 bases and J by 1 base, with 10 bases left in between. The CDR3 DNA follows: TGTGCCAGCAGTTTCGGAGGGGCCAGCAATCAGCCCCAGCATTTT. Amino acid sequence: CASSFGGASNQPQHF.

CDR3 DNA: TGTGCCAGCTCACCCCAGGGCCAGAACACTGAAGCTTTCTTT. Translating gives CASSPQGQNTEAFF. The chain uses TRBV18 and TRBJ1-1, with a weak D call TRBD1 (5 bases). The V gene lost 3 bases and the J gene lost 1 base, with 9 bases spanning the gap. CDR1 and CDR2 (germline): KGHSH, LQKENI. CDR3 length: 14 amino acids.

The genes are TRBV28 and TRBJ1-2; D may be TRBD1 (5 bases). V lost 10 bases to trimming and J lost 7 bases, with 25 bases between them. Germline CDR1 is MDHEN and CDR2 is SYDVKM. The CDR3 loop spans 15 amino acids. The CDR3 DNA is TGTGCCATCCCCGGAAGGGGCGTAGGGGAAGCTGGCTACACCTTC. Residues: CAIPGRGVGEAGYTF.

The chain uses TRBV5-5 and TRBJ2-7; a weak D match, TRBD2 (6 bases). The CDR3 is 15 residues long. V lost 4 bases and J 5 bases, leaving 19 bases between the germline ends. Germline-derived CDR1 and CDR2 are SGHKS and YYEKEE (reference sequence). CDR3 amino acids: CASSPLGGGSNEQYF. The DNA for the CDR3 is TGTGCCAGCAGCCCCCTGGGTGGGGGGTCGAACGAGCAGTACTTC.

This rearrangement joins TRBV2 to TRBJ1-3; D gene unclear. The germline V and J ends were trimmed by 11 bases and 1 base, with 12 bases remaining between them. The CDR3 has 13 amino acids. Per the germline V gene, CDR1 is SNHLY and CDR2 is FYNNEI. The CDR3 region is CASVRDSGNTIYF. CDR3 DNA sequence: TGTGCCTCAGTGAGGGATTCTGGAAACACCATATATTTT.

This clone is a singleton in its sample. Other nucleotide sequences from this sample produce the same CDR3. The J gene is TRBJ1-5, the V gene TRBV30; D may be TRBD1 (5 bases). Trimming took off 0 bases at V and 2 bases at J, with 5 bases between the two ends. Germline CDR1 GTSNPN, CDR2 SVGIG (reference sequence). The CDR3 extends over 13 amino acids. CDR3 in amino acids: CAWSVQGNQPQHF. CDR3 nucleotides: TGTGCCTGGAGTGTACAGGGCAATCAGCCCCAGCATTTT.

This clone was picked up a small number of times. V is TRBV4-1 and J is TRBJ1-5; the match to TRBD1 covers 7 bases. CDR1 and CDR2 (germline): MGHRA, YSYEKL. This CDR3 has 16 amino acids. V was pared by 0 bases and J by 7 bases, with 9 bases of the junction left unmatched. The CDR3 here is CASSQEGQGGVQPQHF. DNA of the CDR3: TGCGCCAGCAGCCAAGAGGGGCAGGGGGGTGTCCAGCCCCAGCATTTT.